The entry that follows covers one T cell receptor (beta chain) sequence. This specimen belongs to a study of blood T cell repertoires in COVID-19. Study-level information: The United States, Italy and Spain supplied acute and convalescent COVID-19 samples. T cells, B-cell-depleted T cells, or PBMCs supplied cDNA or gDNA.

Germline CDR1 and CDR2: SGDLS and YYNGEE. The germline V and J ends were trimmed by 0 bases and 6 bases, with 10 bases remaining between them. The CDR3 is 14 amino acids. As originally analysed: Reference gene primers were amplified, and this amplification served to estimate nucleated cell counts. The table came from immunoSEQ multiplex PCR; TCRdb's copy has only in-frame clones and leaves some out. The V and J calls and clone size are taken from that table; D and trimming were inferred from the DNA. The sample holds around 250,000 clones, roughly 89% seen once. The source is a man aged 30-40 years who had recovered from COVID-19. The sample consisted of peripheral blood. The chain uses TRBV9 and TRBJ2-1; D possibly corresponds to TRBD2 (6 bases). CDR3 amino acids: CASSVVGGANEQFF. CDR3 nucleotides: TGTGCCAGCAGCGTAGTTGGAGGGGCCAATGAGCAGTTCTTC.